The 4 T cell receptor beta chains in this list originate from one sample, sequenced in a study of blood T cell repertoires in COVID-19. Profiling relied on immunoSEQ multiplex PCR, and the TCRdb table lists in-frame clones only, not all of them. In the table there are tens of thousands of clones, 85% to 90% of which are singletons. Sequencing was performed on peripheral blood. The source of these receptors is a woman in her 70s with acute or convalescent COVID-19.

The chain links TRBV16 to TRBJ1-3, with D uncertain. V was cut by 2 bases and J by 2 bases, with 10 bases left in between. Germline V gene sequence: CDR1 KGHSY, CDR2 FQNENV. The CDR3 totals 15 residues. The CDR3 here is CASSQLSVAGNTIYF. CDR3 nucleotides: TGTGCCAGCAGCCAACTAAGCGTGGCTGGAAACACCATATATTTT.

The V gene is TRBV5-8, the J gene TRBJ1-2; the D gene is possibly TRBD1 (5 bases). Germline V lookup: CDR1 SGHTS, CDR2 YDEGEE. The CDR3 consists of 15 residues. V lost 4 bases and J 4 bases, leaving 17 bases between the germline ends. CDR3 protein: CASSREIQGSYGYTF. CDR3 DNA sequence: TGTGCCAGCAGCCGCGAGATCCAGGGCTCCTATGGCTACACCTTC.

This clone was counted once. This sequence joins TRBV6-2 or TRBV6-3 and TRBJ2-3; 9 nucleotides match TRBD2. This CDR3 is 14 amino acids long. V lost 5 bases, J lost 6 bases, and 6 bases stayed unmatched. CDR1 and CDR2 (germline): MNHEY, SVGEGT. The CDR3 loop reads CASSQAGGADTQYF. The DNA of the CDR3 is TGTGCCAGCAGTCAAGCGGGAGGCGCGGATACGCAGTATTTT.

The chain combines TRBV30 with TRBJ2-7; weak D call: TRBD2 (5 bases). Germline V gene lookup returns CDR1 GTSNPN and CDR2 SVGIG (reference sequence). The CDR3 covers 13 residues. V was clipped by 1 base and J by 7 bases, with 14 bases between them. As DNA, the CDR3 is TGTGCCTGGAGTGGAGGGAACCTTAAGGAGCAGTACGTC. It is translated as CAWSGGNLKEQYV.